There are a few counts of the clone carrying this TCR beta chain. Its antigen is currently unknown. This entry is derived from a study of post-analysis software for immune sequencing data. Study observations and caveats: Higher frequency in patients than in controls was seen for five TRBV segments, with TRBV5-6, TRBV5-1 and TRBV20-1 among them.

Unique molecular identifiers were present in the TCR beta cDNA libraries. MiXCR was run by TCRdb on the PCR reads, yielding one entry per CDR3 protein. Among hundreds of thousands of distinct CDR3 sequences listed, around 27% were seen once. J gave up 0 bases and V 6 bases, and 7 bases lay outside the gene matches. The germline V gene encodes CDR1 DFQATT and CDR2 SNEGSKA (reference sequence). This CDR3 contains 16 residues. J is TRBJ1-6 and V is TRBV20-1; TRBD1 agrees at 8 bases. Specimen: blood. This receptor was taken from a girl between 10 and 17 years old with multiple sclerosis. The CDR3, as DNA: TGCAGTGCCAGGGGGCAGGGCAGCTCCTATAATTCACCCCTCCACTTT. This sequence encodes CSARGQGSSYNSPLHF.